A single sample is the source of the 15 T cell receptor beta chains below, sequenced in a study of early T cells in non-severe SARS-CoV-2 infection. TCRdb itself ran the 5' RACE reads through MiXCR, one entry per CDR3 protein. Among around 33,000 distinct CDR3 sequences listed, more than 6% were seen once. The material sequenced was whole blood. The receptors come from an adult who was a healthcare worker with PCR-confirmed SARS-CoV-2 infection or an uninfected control (not recorded which).

By frequency in the sample, this clonotype is medium-sized. The chain employs TRBV7-9 and TRBJ1-5; TRBD1 matches at 9 bases. With V trimmed by 4 bases and J by 0 bases, 16 bases remained unmatched. Looked up from germline, CDR1 is SEHNR and CDR2 is FQNEAQ (reference sequence). CDR3 length: 20 residues. The CDR3 nucleotides are TGTGCCAGCAGCTCCACGAAGCAGACAGGGGGTGTTAATAGCAATCAGCCCCAGCATTTT. Encoded protein: CASSSTKQTGGVNSNQPQHF.

In this sample, this clonotype turned up once. V gene TRBV29-1 combines with J gene TRBJ2-1, with D possibly matching TRBD2 (5 bases). V shed 7 bases and J shed 4 bases, with 14 bases lying between them. The CDR3 loop spans 13 amino acids. Germline V CDR1 and CDR2: SQVTM, ANQGSEA. The DNA for the CDR3 is TGCAGCGCCAGACAAACTAGATACAATGAGCAGTTCTTC. This sequence encodes CSARQTRYNEQFF.

This clonotype occurred many times. This chain uses TRBV20-1 with TRBJ2-5; TRBD2 might be the D (6 bases). Germline V gives CDR1 DFQATT, CDR2 SNEGSKA (reference sequence). The V end was cut by 6 bases, the J end by 2 bases, with 16 bases between. This CDR3 spans 14 amino acids. CDR3 loop: CSARRLSGQETQYF. CDR3 in DNA: TGCAGTGCGCGTAGACTTAGCGGACAAGAGACCCAGTACTTC.

This clonotype came up a few times. The chain has TRBV27 and TRBJ2-7, with 10 bases lining up with TRBD2. The CDR3 is made up of 19 amino acids. Trimming took 5 bases from V and 2 from J; bases not matched to a gene: 18. Germline lookup yields CDR1 MNHEY and CDR2 SMNVEV (reference sequence). Here the CDR3 reads CASSAGNGAGGPITYEQYF. CDR3 in DNA: TGTGCCAGCAGTGCCGGGAATGGAGCGGGAGGGCCTATTACCTACGAGCAGTACTTC.

This clonotype was seen more than once but under ten times. The V call is TRBV18, the J call TRBJ2-6; D is unclear. Trimming stripped 6 bases from V and 0 bases from J, with 6 bases between. Germline V CDR1 and CDR2: KGHSH, LQKENI. CDR3 length: 14 amino acids. Here the CDR3 reads CASSRVSGANVLTF. DNA of the CDR3: TGTGCCAGCTCTCGCGTCTCTGGGGCCAACGTCCTGACTTTC. Supplemented by reference TRBV18 and TRBJ2-6, the full variable domain reads NAGVMQNPRHLVRRRGQEARLRCSPMKGHSHVYWYRQLPEEGLKFMVYLQKENIIDESGMPKERFSAEFPKEGPSILRIQQVVRGDSAAYFCASSRVSGANVLTFGAGSRLTVL.

This clonotype was recorded a few times. V usage is TRBV29-1 and J usage is TRBJ1-1; D possibly corresponds to TRBD1 (5 bases). Per germline, CDR1 SQVTM and CDR2 ANQGSEA. CDR3 length equals 18 residues. Trimming took 7 bases from V and 0 from J, leaving 27 bases between them. CDR3 loop: CSAGPLQRGRQMNTEAFF. CDR3 sequence (DNA): TGCAGCGCTGGGCCCCTACAACGCGGGAGACAGATGAACACTGAAGCTTTCTTT.

The sample holds many counts of this clonotype. The chain has TRBV6-5 and TRBJ2-2, with D perhaps matching TRBD2 (6 bases). V was cut by 3 bases and J by 7 bases, with 12 bases left in between. CDR1 is MNHEY and CDR2 is SVGAGI in the germline V gene. CDR3 length equals 14 residues. CDR3 bases: TGTGCCAGCAGTTATAGCGGTCGGGACGGGGAGCTGTTTTTT. Translated: CASSYSGRDGELFF.

This clonotype appeared a few times. V usage is TRBV29-1 and J usage is TRBJ2-7, with 8 bases aligning to TRBD1. V dropped 7 bases and J dropped 3; count of bases not matched to a gene: 8. Germline V gene data show CDR1 as SQVTM and CDR2 as ANQGSEA. The CDR3 covers 13 residues. CDR3 amino acids: CSAKQGASYEQYF. The CDR3 DNA reads TGCAGCGCTAAGCAGGGGGCAAGCTACGAGCAGTACTTC.

This chain uses TRBV4-1 with TRBJ2-1, with 9 bases identical to TRBD2. Germline V gene lookup returns CDR1 MGHRA and CDR2 YSYEKL. V dropped 4 bases and J dropped 10; count of bases not matched to a gene: 11. This CDR3 region has 15 residues. The CDR3 spells CASSPGTSTVGEQFF. CDR3 sequence (DNA): TGCGCCAGCAGCCCCGGGACTAGCACGGTGGGGGAGCAGTTCTTC.

This clonotype was seen repeatedly, ten times or more. The chain couples TRBV4-2 to TRBJ2-7; 10 bases map to TRBD2. The trim removed 2 bases at V and 2 bases at J, leaving 3 bases unmatched. The CDR3 length is 15 residues. The germline V gene encodes CDR1 LGHNA and CDR2 YNFKEQ. CDR3 sequence: CASSQLLAGPYEQYF. CDR3 in DNA: TGTGCCAGCAGCCAACTACTAGCGGGACCCTACGAGCAGTACTTC.

This clonotype was seen only a few times. The chain employs TRBV10-2 and TRBJ2-3, with D hard to call. Germline V gene sequence: CDR1 WSHSY, CDR2 SAAADI. The CDR3 spans 13 residues. Trimming cost V 7 bases and J 2 bases, with 10 bases left between them. CDR3 DNA sequence: TGCGCCAGCAAGACTGCTAACACAGATACGCAGTATTTT. It encodes CASKTANTDTQYF.

This clonotype was picked up many times. The chain employs TRBV5-4 and TRBJ2-2, with TRBD2 identical over 12 bases. From germline, CDR1 is SGHNT and CDR2 YYREEE (reference sequence). The CDR3 spans 17 residues. J gave up 2 bases and V 4 bases, and 6 bases lay outside the gene matches. CDR3 DNA: TGTGCCAGCAGCCCACTAGCGGGAGGCGGTAACACCGGGGAGCTGTTTTTT. Protein sequence: CASSPLAGGGNTGELFF.

The table lists this clonotype with a few counts. The chain joins TRBV6-2 or TRBV6-3 to TRBJ2-5; D may be TRBD1 (5 bases). Deletions cut 2 bases from V and 4 bases from J, with 14 bases between. This CDR3 spans 15 amino acids. Germline CDR1 and CDR2: MNHEY and SVGEGT. CDR3 nucleotides: TGTGCCAGCAGTTACGTACGGAGCAGGGTAGAGACCCAGTACTTC. It specifies CASSYVRSRVETQYF.

This clonotype occurred many times. Compared with germline, one end of the junction differs, possibly owing to a read error. The V and J genes are TRBV7-9 and TRBJ1-4; 7 bases are shared with TRBD1. The CDR3 contains 15 residues. Germline V gene lookup returns CDR1 SEHNR and CDR2 FQNEAQ (reference sequence). CDR3 in DNA: TGTGCCAGCAGCTTAGGACAGGGAAGTAATGAAAAGCTGTTTTTT. Residues: CASSLGQGSNEKLFF.

The chain uses TRBV29-1 and TRBJ2-5; maybe TRBD1 (6 bases). The CDR3 has 12 residues. Trimming pared 6 bases from V and 2 bases from J, leaving 10 bases between. Germline V gives CDR1 SQVTM, CDR2 ANQGSEA. The CDR3 DNA sequence: TGCAGCGTCCGGACAGAGCAAGAGACCCAGTACTTC. It specifies CSVRTEQETQYF.